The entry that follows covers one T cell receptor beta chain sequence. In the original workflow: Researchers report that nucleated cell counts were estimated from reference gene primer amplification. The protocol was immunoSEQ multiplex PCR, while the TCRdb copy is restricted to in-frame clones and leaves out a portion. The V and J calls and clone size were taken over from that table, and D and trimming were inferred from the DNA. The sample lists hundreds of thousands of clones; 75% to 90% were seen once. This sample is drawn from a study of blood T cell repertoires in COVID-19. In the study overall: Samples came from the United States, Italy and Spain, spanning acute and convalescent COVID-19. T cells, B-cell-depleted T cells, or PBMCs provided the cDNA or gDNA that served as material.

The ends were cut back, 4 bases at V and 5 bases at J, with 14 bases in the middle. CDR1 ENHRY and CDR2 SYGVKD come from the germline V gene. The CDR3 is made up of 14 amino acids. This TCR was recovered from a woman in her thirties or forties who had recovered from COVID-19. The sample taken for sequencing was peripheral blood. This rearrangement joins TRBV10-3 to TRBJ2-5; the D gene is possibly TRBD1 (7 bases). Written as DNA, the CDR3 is TGTGCCATCAGTGGAGGGGGCGCGGGGGAGACCCAGTACTTC. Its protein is CAISGGGAGETQYF.